The source of this TCR beta chain is a study of blood T cell repertoires in COVID-19. In germline, CDR1 is SGHRS, CDR2 YFSETQ. CDR3 length: 16 residues. V was shortened by 4 bases and J by 2 bases, with 19 bases between the two germline ends. The protocol was immunoSEQ multiplex PCR, while the TCRdb copy is restricted to in-frame clones and leaves out a portion. The sample includes around 450,000 clones, around 90% of them seen just once. The chain has TRBV5-1 and TRBJ2-7; maybe TRBD2 (5 bases). Sequenced: PBMCs or T cells enriched from blood (not recorded which). The clonotype comes from a young woman who had recovered from COVID-19. The CDR3 DNA reads TGCGCCAGCAGCGATGAGGACCGCCTAGCTACCTACGAGCAGTACTTC. It encodes CASSDEDRLATYEQYF.